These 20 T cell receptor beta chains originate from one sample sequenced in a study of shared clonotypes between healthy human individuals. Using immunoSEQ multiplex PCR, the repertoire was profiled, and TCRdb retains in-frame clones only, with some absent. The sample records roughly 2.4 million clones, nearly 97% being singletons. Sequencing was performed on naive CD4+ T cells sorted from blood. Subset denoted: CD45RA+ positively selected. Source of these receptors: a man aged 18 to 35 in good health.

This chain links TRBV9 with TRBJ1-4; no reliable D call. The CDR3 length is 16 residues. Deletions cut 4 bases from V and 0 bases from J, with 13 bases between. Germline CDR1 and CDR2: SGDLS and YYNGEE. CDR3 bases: TGTGCCAGCAGCTCCGGGGATGCGGCAACTAATGAAAAACTGTTTTTT. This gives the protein CASSSGDAATNEKLFF.

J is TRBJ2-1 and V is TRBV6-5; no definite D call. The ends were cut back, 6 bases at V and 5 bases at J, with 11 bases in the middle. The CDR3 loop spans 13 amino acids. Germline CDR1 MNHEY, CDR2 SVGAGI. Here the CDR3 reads CASRISWDNEQFF. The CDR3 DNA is TGTGCCAGCAGGATTAGCTGGGACAATGAGCAGTTCTTC.

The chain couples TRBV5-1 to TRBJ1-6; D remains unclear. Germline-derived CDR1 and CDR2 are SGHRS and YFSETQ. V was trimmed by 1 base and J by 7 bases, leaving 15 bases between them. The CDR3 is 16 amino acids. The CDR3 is CASSLLTGPMNSPLHF. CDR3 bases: TGCGCCAGCAGCTTGCTAACCGGACCGATGAATTCACCCCTCCACTTT. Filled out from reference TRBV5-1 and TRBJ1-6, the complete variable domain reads KAGVTQTPRYLIKTRGQQVTLSCSPISGHRSVSWYQQTPGQGLQFLFEYFSETQRNKGNFPGRFSGRQFSNSRSEMNVSTLELGDSALYLCASSLLTGPMNSPLHFGNGTRLTVT.

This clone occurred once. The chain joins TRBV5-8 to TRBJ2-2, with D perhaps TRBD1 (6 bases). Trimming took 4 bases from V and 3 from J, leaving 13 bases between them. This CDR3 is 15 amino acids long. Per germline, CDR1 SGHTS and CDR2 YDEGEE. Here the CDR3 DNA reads TGTGCCAGCAGCCCAGGACAGAAATACACCGGGGAGCTGTTTTTT. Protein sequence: CASSPGQKYTGELFF.

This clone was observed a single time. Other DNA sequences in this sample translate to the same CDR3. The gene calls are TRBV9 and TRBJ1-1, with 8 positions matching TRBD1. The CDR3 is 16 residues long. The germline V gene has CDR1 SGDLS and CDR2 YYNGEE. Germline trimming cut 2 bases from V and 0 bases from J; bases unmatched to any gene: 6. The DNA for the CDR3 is TGTGCCAGCAGCGTGGGGACAGGAGCTATGAACACTGAAGCTTTCTTT. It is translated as CASSVGTGAMNTEAFF.

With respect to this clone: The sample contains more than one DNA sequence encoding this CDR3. The CDR3: CASSLGGVEAFF. CDR3 nucleotides: TGTGCCAGCAGCTTAGGGGGGGTGGAAGCTTTCTTT. The chain has TRBV7-2 and TRBJ1-1, with D perhaps matching TRBD1 (5 bases). CDR1 is SGHTA and CDR2 is FQGNSA in the germline V gene. V was clipped by 1 base and J by 8 bases, with 8 bases between them. This CDR3 has 12 amino acids.

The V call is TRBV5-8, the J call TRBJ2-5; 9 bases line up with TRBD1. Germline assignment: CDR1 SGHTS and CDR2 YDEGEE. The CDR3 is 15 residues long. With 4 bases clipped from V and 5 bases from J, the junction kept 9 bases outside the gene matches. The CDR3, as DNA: TGTGCCAGCAGCCCGGGGTACAGGGGGCAGGAGACCCAGTACTTC. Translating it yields CASSPGYRGQETQYF. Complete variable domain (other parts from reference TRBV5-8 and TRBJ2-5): EAGVTQSPTHLIKTRGQQATLRCSPISGHTSVYWYQQALGLGLQFLLWYDEGEERNRGNFPPRFSGRQFPNYSSELNVNALELEDSALYLCASSPGYRGQETQYFGPGTRLLVL.

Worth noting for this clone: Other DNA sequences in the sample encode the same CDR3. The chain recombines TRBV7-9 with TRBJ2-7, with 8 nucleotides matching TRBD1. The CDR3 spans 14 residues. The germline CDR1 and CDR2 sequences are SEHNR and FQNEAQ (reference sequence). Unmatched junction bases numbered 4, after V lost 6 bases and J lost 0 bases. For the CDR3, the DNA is TGTGCCAGCAGTAGACAGGGGAACTCCTACGAGCAGTACTTC. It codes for CASSRQGNSYEQYF. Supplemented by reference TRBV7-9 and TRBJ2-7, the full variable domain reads DTGVSQNPRHKITKRGQNVTFRCDPISEHNRLYWYRQTLGQGPEFLTYFQNEAQLEKSRLLSDRFSAERPKGSFSTLEIQRTEQGDSAMYLCASSRQGNSYEQYFGPGTRLTVT.

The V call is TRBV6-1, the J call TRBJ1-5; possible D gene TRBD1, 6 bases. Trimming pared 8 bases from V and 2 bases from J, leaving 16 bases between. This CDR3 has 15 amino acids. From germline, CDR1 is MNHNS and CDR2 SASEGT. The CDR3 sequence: CASVTGGWGNQPQHF. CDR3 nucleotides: TGTGCCAGCGTTACGGGGGGCTGGGGCAATCAGCCCCAGCATTTT.

The CDR3 nucleotides are TGTGCCAGCAGTCCCCTCGAGACCCAGTACTTC. Its translation is CASSPLETQYF. The rearrangement links TRBV2 to TRBJ2-5; D remains unclear. Between the trimmed V and J ends, which lost 5 bases and 5 bases, there was a span of 6 bases. There are 11 residues in the CDR3. The V gene's germline CDR1 is SNHLY and CDR2 FYNNEI. Variable domain in full (rest from reference TRBV2 and TRBJ2-5): EPEVTQTPSHQVTQMGQEVILRCVPISNHLYFYWYRQILGQKVEFLVSFYNNEISEKSEIFDDQFSVERPDGSNFTLKIRSTKLEDSAMYFCASSPLETQYFGPGTRLLVL.

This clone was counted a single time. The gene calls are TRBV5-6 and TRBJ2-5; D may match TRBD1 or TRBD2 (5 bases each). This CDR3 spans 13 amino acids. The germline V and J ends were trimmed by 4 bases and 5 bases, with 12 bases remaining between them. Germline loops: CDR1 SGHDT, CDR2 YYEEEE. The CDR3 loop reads CASSRGRGETQYF. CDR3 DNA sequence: TGTGCCAGCAGCCGCGGACGGGGCGAGACCCAGTACTTC.

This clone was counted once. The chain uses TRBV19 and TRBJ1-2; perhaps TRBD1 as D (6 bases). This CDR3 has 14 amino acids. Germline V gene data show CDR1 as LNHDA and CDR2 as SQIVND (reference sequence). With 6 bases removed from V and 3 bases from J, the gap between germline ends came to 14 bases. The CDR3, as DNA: TGTGCCAGTAGACAACAGGGACGCGACTATGGCTACACCTTC. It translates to CASRQQGRDYGYTF.

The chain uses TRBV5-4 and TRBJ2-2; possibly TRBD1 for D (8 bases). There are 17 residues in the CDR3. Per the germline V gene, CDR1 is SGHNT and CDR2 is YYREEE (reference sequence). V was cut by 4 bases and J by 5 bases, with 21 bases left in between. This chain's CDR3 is CASSVPGGRGRTGELFF. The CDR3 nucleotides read TGTGCCAGCAGCGTCCCGGGAGGCAGGGGGCGAACCGGGGAGCTGTTTTTT.

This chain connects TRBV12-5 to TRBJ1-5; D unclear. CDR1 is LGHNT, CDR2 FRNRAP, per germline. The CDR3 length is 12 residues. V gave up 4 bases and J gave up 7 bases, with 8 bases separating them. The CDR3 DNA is TGTGCTAGTGGTTCTAATGCACAGCCCCAGCATTTT. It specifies CASGSNAQPQHF.

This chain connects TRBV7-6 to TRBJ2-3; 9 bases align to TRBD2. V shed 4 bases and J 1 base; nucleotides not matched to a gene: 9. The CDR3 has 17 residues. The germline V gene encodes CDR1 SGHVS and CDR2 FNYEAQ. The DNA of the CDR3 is TGTGCCAGCAGCTCCATAGGTCGCGGGAGGGGCACAGATACGCAGTATTTT. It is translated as CASSSIGRGRGTDTQYF.

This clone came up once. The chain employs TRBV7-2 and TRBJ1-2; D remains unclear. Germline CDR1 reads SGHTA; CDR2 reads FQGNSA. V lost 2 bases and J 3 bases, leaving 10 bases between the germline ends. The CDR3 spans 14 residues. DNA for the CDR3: TGTGCCAGCAGCTTACGAGGGCGCGACTATGGCTACACCTTC. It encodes CASSLRGRDYGYTF.

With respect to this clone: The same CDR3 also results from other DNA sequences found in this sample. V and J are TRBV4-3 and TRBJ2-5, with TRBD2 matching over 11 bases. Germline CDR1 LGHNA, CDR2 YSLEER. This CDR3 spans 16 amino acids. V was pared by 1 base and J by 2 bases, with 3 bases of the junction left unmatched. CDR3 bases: TGCGCCAGCAGCCAAGCATTAGCGGGAGGGCAAGAGACCCAGTACTTC. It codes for CASSQALAGGQETQYF.

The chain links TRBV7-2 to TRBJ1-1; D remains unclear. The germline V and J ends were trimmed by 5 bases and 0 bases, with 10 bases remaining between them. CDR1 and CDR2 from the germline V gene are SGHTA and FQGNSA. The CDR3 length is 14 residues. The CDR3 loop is CASSLSTMNTEAFF. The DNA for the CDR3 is TGTGCCAGCAGCCTTTCGACCATGAACACTGAAGCTTTCTTT.

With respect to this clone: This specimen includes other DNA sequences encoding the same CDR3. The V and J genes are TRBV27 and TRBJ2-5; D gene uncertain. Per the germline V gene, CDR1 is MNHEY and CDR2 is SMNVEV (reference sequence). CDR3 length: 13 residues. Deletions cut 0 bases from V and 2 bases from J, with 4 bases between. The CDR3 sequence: CASSLSDQETQYF. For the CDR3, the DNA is TGTGCCAGCAGTTTATCGGATCAAGAGACCCAGTACTTC.

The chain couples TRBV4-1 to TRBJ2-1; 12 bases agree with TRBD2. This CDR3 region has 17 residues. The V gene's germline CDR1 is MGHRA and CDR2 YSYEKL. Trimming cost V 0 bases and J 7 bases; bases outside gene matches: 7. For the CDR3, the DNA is TGCGCCAGCAGCCAAGAAGCTAGCGGGAGGGCCGGGAATGAGCAGTTCTTC. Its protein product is CASSQEASGRAGNEQFF.